The 28 T cell receptor beta chains below come from one sample, sequenced in a study of T cell changes during pregnancy in multiple sclerosis. The table came from immunoSEQ multiplex PCR; TCRdb's copy has only in-frame clones and leaves some out. Of approximately 54,000 clones listed, more than 90% are singletons. This sample comprised peripheral blood, obtained after pregnancy. These receptors originate from a female donor in good health, enrolled as a control in a pregnancy study.

The rearrangement joins TRBV19 to TRBJ2-1, with TRBD2 matching 12 bases. Germline CDR1 is LNHDA and CDR2 is SQIVND (reference sequence). The CDR3 consists of 19 residues. Germline trimming cut 6 bases from V and 7 bases from J; bases unmatched to any gene: 19. The DNA of the CDR3 is TGTGCCAGTAGCCCGCCCCGGACTAGCGGGACAATCAGAACGAATGAGCAGTTCTTC. Its protein product is CASSPPRTSGTIRTNEQFF.

This clone was seen only once. The rearrangement joins TRBV6-1 to TRBJ1-1; weak D call: TRBD1 (6 bases). Per germline, CDR1 MNHNS and CDR2 SASEGT. The CDR3 contains 13 residues. Trimming stripped 6 bases from V and 1 base from J, with 9 bases between. Here the CDR3 DNA reads TGTGCCAGCAGGGTCAGGGGGAACACTGAAGCTTTCTTT. Its translation is CASRVRGNTEAFF.

This chain links TRBV30 with TRBJ1-6; unclear D gene. V was cut by 4 bases and J by 7 bases, with 5 bases left in between. This CDR3 contains 11 residues. Per germline, CDR1 GTSNPN and CDR2 SVGIG (reference sequence). In nucleotides, the CDR3 is TGTGCCTGGACGAGCAATTCACCCCTCCACTTT. This gives the protein CAWTSNSPLHF.

The rearrangement joins TRBV6-1 to TRBJ1-2, with a tentative D call TRBD1 (5 bases). Germline V gives CDR1 MNHNS, CDR2 SASEGT. The length of the CDR3 is 13 residues. With 2 bases removed from V and 5 bases from J, the gap between germline ends came to 9 bases. The CDR3 DNA follows: TGTGCCAGCAGTGAAAACAGGATTTATGGCTACACCTTC. Protein product: CASSENRIYGYTF.

For this clone: The junction departs from the called germline gene at one end, perhaps through a read error. The CDR3: CASSFRPSTGELFF. The CDR3 nucleotides are TGTGCTAGCAGTTTCCGCCCGAGTACCGGGGAGCTGTTTTTT. The V call is TRBV7-7, the J call TRBJ2-2; D is uncertain. Per the germline V gene, CDR1 is SSHAT and CDR2 is FNYEAQ (reference sequence). This CDR3 comprises 14 residues. The variable domain in full, completed from reference TRBV7-7 and TRBJ2-2, reads GAGVSQSPRYKVTKRGQDVTLRCDPISSHATLYWYQQALGQGPEFLTYFNYEAQPDKSGLPSDRFSAERPEGSISTLTIQRTEQRDSAMYRCASSFRPSTGELFFGEGSRLTVL.

The chain carries TRBV7-2 and TRBJ1-4; a weak D match, TRBD1 (5 bases). CDR3 length: 14 residues. Trimming removed 5 bases at V and 8 bases at J, with 15 bases between. Germline lookup yields CDR1 SGHTA and CDR2 FQGNSA. The CDR3 nucleotides read TGTGCCAGCAGCAGGGGCATTCTTGGGGAAAAACTGTTTTTT. Translated: CASSRGILGEKLFF. Full variable domain (rest looked up from reference TRBV7-2 and TRBJ1-4): GAGVSQSPSNKVTEKGKDVELRCDPISGHTALYWYRQSLGQGLEFLIYFQGNSAPDKSGLPSDRFSAERTGGSVSTLTIQRTQQEDSAVYLCASSRGILGEKLFFGSGTQLSVL.

The rearrangement uses TRBV7-9 and TRBJ1-2; D possibly corresponds to TRBD1 (5 bases). The CDR3 length is 16 residues. Germline-derived CDR1 and CDR2 are SEHNR and FQNEAQ (reference sequence). The V end lost 1 base, the J end lost 0 bases, and 12 bases lay between the germline ends. The CDR3 is CASSLDAGLANYGYTF. In DNA form, the CDR3 reads TGTGCCAGCAGCTTAGATGCGGGACTAGCTAACTATGGCTACACCTTC.

V usage is TRBV11-3 and J usage is TRBJ2-1, with unresolved D. The CDR3 length is 13 residues. Trimming shortened V by 3 bases and J by 9 bases, and 12 bases separated the two germline ends. From germline, CDR1 is SGHNT and CDR2 YENEEA. Here the CDR3 reads CASSFPPRSEQFF. CDR3 sequence (DNA): TGTGCCAGCAGCTTTCCGCCGCGAAGTGAGCAGTTCTTC.

The chain is built from TRBV28 and TRBJ2-3, with a tentative D call TRBD1 (6 bases). The CDR3 runs to 14 residues. The ends were cut back, 6 bases at V and 4 bases at J, with 14 bases in the middle. Germline CDR1 and CDR2: MDHEN and SYDVKM. CDR3 sequence reads: CASRIYTGSDTQYF. CDR3 nucleotide sequence: TGTGCCAGCAGGATCTATACAGGGTCAGATACGCAGTATTTT.

This clone appeared a few times. This chain uses TRBV9 with TRBJ2-3; D possibly corresponds to TRBD2 (5 bases). The CDR3 totals 16 residues. Germline V gene data show CDR1 as SGDLS and CDR2 as YYNGEE. Trimming left V 3 bases short and J 0 bases short, with 14 bases between. The CDR3 DNA follows: TGTGCCAGCAGCGCCGCTGAGGGCGGGAGCACAGATACGCAGTATTTT. This translates into CASSAAEGGSTDTQYF.

J is TRBJ2-4 and V is TRBV23-1, with 7 positions matching TRBD1. TRBV23-1 falls under the ORF class, with uncertain function. This CDR3 is built from 19 residues. V was pared by 4 bases and J by 2 bases, with 17 bases of the junction left unmatched. The CDR3 DNA sequence: TGCGCCAGCAGTCGCGGTAAGGGGGCGAGTGCCGAGACCAAAAACATTCAGTACTTC. Protein product: CASSRGKGASAETKNIQYF.

This chain connects TRBV7-8 to TRBJ1-3, with D uncertain. This CDR3 spans 16 amino acids. Germline lookup yields CDR1 SGHVS and CDR2 FQNEAQ. V lost 3 bases to trimming and J lost 0 bases, with 12 bases between them. CDR3 nucleotide sequence: TGTGCCAGCAGCTTTTCCCCGCGGAGCTCTGGAAACACCATATATTTT. Residues: CASSFSPRSSGNTIYF.

The chain couples TRBV19 to TRBJ1-1; D is possibly TRBD1 (5 bases). Germline V gene data show CDR1 as LNHDA and CDR2 as SQIVND (reference sequence). V was cut by 8 bases and J by 1 base, with 14 bases left in between. This CDR3 has 14 amino acids. CDR3 sequence reads: CASQQVGRNTEAFF. CDR3 DNA: TGTGCCAGTCAACAGGTTGGTAGGAACACTGAAGCTTTCTTT.

A note on this clone: Within the sample, other DNA sequences also encode this same CDR3. V and J are TRBV11-3 and TRBJ2-7; 14 bases match TRBD2. Losses at the gene ends were 4 bases for V and 3 bases for J; bases not matched to a gene: 2. The CDR3 spans 15 residues. CDR1 is SGHNT and CDR2 is YENEEA in the germline V gene. The CDR3 spells CASSSGLAGGYEQYF. DNA for the CDR3: TGTGCCAGCAGCTCCGGACTAGCGGGGGGCTACGAGCAGTACTTC.

The J gene is TRBJ2-1, the V gene TRBV10-3, with TRBD2 matching over 14 bases. Germline values: CDR1 ENHRY, CDR2 SYGVKD. The ends lost 6 bases at V and 6 bases at J; junction bases unmatched: 1. CDR3 length: 14 amino acids. The CDR3 nucleotides are TGTGCCATCAGGACTAGCGGGAGGGCCAATGAGCAGTTCTTC. It specifies CAIRTSGRANEQFF.

The chain recombines TRBV6-1 with TRBJ2-7, with 7 bases matching TRBD1. The CDR3 is 14 residues long. CDR1 and CDR2 (germline): MNHNS, SASEGT. Trimming at V came to 2 bases and at J to 6 bases, leaving 7 bases not matched to a gene. This CDR3 reads CASSELQGVGEQYF. CDR3 bases: TGTGCCAGCAGTGAATTGCAGGGGGTCGGCGAGCAGTACTTC.

The V and J genes are TRBV19 and TRBJ1-2; weak D call: TRBD1 (6 bases). Germline V gene data show CDR1 as LNHDA and CDR2 as SQIVND (reference sequence). Trimming removed 5 bases at V and 5 bases at J, with 9 bases between. The CDR3 length is 12 residues. Here the CDR3 reads CASSPTGYGYTF. As DNA, the CDR3 is TGTGCCAGTAGTCCCACAGGGTATGGCTACACCTTC.

V gene TRBV5-1 combines with J gene TRBJ2-5; the D is unclear. Germline V gives CDR1 SGHRS, CDR2 YFSETQ. The CDR3 contains 13 residues. V gave up 2 bases and J gave up 1 base, with 6 bases separating them. The DNA of the CDR3 is TGCGCCAGCAGCTTCAGTACCCAAGAGACCCAGTACTTC. Translating it yields CASSFSTQETQYF.

In its sample, this clone was seen a few times. This chain connects TRBV27 to TRBJ2-1; TRBD1 matches at 10 bases. With 3 bases clipped from V and 2 bases from J, the junction kept 7 bases outside the gene matches. Germline CDR1 MNHEY, CDR2 SMNVEV (reference sequence). The CDR3 length is 17 residues. CDR3 nucleotides: TGTGCCAGCAGTTTGGTCGACAGGGGGCGACCCTACAATGAGCAGTTCTTC. This gives the protein CASSLVDRGRPYNEQFF.

The chain uses TRBV2 and TRBJ2-5, with TRBD2 matching 9 bases. The J segment lost 4 bases and the V segment lost 8 bases, leaving 5 bases of the junction unmatched. The CDR3 runs to 13 residues. The germline V gene has CDR1 SNHLY and CDR2 FYNNEI. CDR3: CASGGLARETQYF. CDR3 nucleotides: TGTGCCAGCGGAGGACTAGCGCGAGAGACCCAGTACTTC. The full variable domain, rest sourced from reference TRBV2 and TRBJ2-5, is EPEVTQTPSHQVTQMGQEVILRCVPISNHLYFYWYRQILGQKVEFLVSFYNNEISEKSEIFDDQFSVERPDGSNFTLKIRSTKLEDSAMYFCASGGLARETQYFGPGTRLLVL.

As concerns this clone: This same CDR3 is encoded by further DNA sequences in the sample. V is TRBV6-5 and J is TRBJ1-4; 8 nucleotides match TRBD1. Germline V gives CDR1 MNHEY, CDR2 SVGAGI. CDR3 length equals 15 residues. J lost 8 bases, V lost 0 bases, and 5 bases had no gene match. Written as DNA, the CDR3 is TGTGCCAGCAGTTACTCGACAGGGGCAGGGGAAAAACTGTTTTTT. This encodes CASSYSTGAGEKLFF.

The rearrangement joins TRBV6-5 to TRBJ2-7; perhaps TRBD2 as D (5 bases). V shed 7 bases and J shed 4 bases, with 14 bases lying between them. Germline V lookup: CDR1 MNHEY, CDR2 SVGAGI. There are 13 residues in the CDR3. The CDR3, as DNA: TGTGCCAGCACCTCAGAGGGCTCGTACGAGCAGTACTTC. The encoded protein is CASTSEGSYEQYF.

This clone was seen a handful of times. The gene calls are TRBV19 and TRBJ1-1; D remains unclear. CDR1 and CDR2 from the germline V gene are LNHDA and SQIVND (reference sequence). The V gene lost 7 bases and the J gene lost 0 bases, with 9 bases spanning the gap. This CDR3 spans 13 amino acids. CDR3 amino acids: CASTFVMNTEAFF. The CDR3 DNA reads as TGTGCCAGTACCTTTGTTATGAACACTGAAGCTTTCTTT.

This sequence joins TRBV7-2 and TRBJ2-2; TRBD1 aligns across 9 bases. The germline gives CDR1 SGHTA, CDR2 FQGNSA. The J segment lost 4 bases and the V segment lost 7 bases, leaving 7 bases of the junction unmatched. This CDR3 is 15 amino acids long. CDR3 nucleotides: TGTGCCAGCACCTACAGGGGGCATGGCACCGGGGAGCTGTTTTTT. Encoded protein: CASTYRGHGTGELFF.

Comments on this clone: This CDR3 is also generated by other DNA sequences in the sample. The chain uses TRBV5-1 and TRBJ2-6; 11 nucleotides match TRBD1. The CDR3 runs 16 residues. The germline V gene has CDR1 SGHRS and CDR2 YFSETQ. V lost 3 bases and J lost 3; bases outside the gene matches: 2. CDR3 coding DNA: TGCGCCAGCAGCTGGACAGGGGGCGGTGGGGCCAACGTCCTGACTTTC. Translated, it gives CASSWTGGGGANVLTF.

This chain links TRBV9 with TRBJ2-1, with a tentative D call TRBD1 (6 bases). The CDR3 runs to 15 residues. Germline loops: CDR1 SGDLS, CDR2 YYNGEE. V was pared by 0 bases and J by 2 bases, with 9 bases between. The CDR3 coding sequence is TGTGCCAGCAGCGTAGAACAGGGTACCTACAATGAGCAGTTCTTC. Translation gives CASSVEQGTYNEQFF.

The chain employs TRBV7-9 and TRBJ1-2, with D uncertain. Germline values: CDR1 SEHNR, CDR2 FQNEAQ (reference sequence). The V end was cut by 0 bases, the J end by 6 bases, with 11 bases between. This CDR3 contains 14 residues. This CDR3 reads CASSLAVPKNGYTF. CDR3 DNA: TGTGCCAGCAGCTTAGCGGTGCCTAAGAATGGCTACACCTTC.

This clone was recorded once. The chain employs TRBV7-6 and TRBJ2-4; D remains ambiguous. V lost 5 bases, J lost 3 bases, and 11 bases lay in between. CDR1 SGHVS and CDR2 FNYEAQ come from the germline V gene. The CDR3 extends over 14 amino acids. The CDR3 loop is CASSPGPGKNIQYF. For the CDR3, the DNA is TGTGCCAGCAGCCCTGGCCCGGGCAAAAACATTCAGTACTTC.